These 32 T cell receptor beta chains were sequenced from one sample in a study of cytomegalovirus exposure and HLA in healthy donors. In the PCR, 60 Vbeta and 13 Jbeta primers were used. The method was immunoSEQ multiplex PCR; TCRdb's version includes in-frame clones alone and lacks a portion of them. Of 80,000 to 130,000 clones listed, around 72% are singletons. Sequencing was done on a sample of PBMCs. These TCRs come from a male donor in good health and CMV-seropositive.

The V call is TRBV30, the J call TRBJ2-7, with TRBD2 matching over 7 bases. CDR3 length: 14 residues. Looked up from germline, CDR1 is GTSNPN and CDR2 is SVGIG (reference sequence). The V and J ends lost 5 bases and 2 bases, in that order; junction bases with no gene match: 9. The CDR3, as DNA: TGTGCCTGGGTCCGGGGGGACTTACCCTACGAGCAGTACTTC. It translates to CAWVRGDLPYEQYF.

The chain is built from TRBV5-1 and TRBJ1-6, with TRBD1 matching 8 bases. The V gene end was trimmed by 4 bases and the J gene end by 10 bases; junction bases not matched to a gene: 7. Germline values: CDR1 SGHRS, CDR2 YFSETQ. CDR3 length equals 14 residues. The DNA of the CDR3 is TGCGCCAGCAGCACGGGGGACAGGAGCTCACCCCTCCACTTT. This gives the protein CASSTGDRSSPLHF.

Only one count was recorded for this clone. The V and J genes are TRBV5-1 and TRBJ2-1, with 11 bases that match TRBD1. Looked up from germline, CDR1 is SGHRS and CDR2 is YFSETQ. The CDR3 loop spans 19 amino acids. Trimming removed 2 bases from V and 5 bases from J; junction bases left unmatched: 15. The CDR3 spells CASSLPGQGGLDLHNEQFF. The CDR3 DNA reads as TGCGCCAGCAGCTTACCGGGACAGGGGGGACTAGACCTTCACAATGAGCAGTTCTTC. The full variable domain, rest sourced from reference TRBV5-1 and TRBJ2-1, is KAGVTQTPRYLIKTRGQQVTLSCSPISGHRSVSWYQQTPGQGLQFLFEYFSETQRNKGNFPGRFSGRQFSNSRSEMNVSTLELGDSALYLCASSLPGQGGLDLHNEQFFGPGTRLTVL.

The rearrangement joins TRBV5-6 to TRBJ2-7; D unclear. The germline V gene has CDR1 SGHDT and CDR2 YYEEEE. Trimming removed 3 bases at V and 0 bases at J, with 4 bases between. This CDR3 is 12 amino acids long. As DNA, the CDR3 is TGTGCCAGCAGCTGGAGCTCCTACGAGCAGTACTTC. Translated, it gives CASSWSSYEQYF.

The rearrangement uses TRBV27 and TRBJ2-7; D not certain. This CDR3 contains 15 residues. V lost 2 bases, J lost 3 bases, and 14 bases lay in between. Germline values: CDR1 MNHEY, CDR2 SMNVEV (reference sequence). The CDR3 DNA reads TGTGCCAGCAGTTTAGTTCCGGGTGTCGGCTACGAGCAGTACTTC. This encodes CASSLVPGVGYEQYF.

This clone has more than one count but fewer than ten. The chain combines TRBV11-2 with TRBJ2-7, with 10 bases that match TRBD2. Germline CDR1 SGHAT, CDR2 FQNNGV. This CDR3 spans 16 amino acids. Unmatched junction bases numbered 11, after V lost 5 bases and J lost 4 bases. The CDR3 here is CASSLTLAGERYEQYF. The DNA for the CDR3 is TGTGCCAGCAGCCTTACTCTAGCGGGGGAACGGTACGAGCAGTACTTC.

The chain couples TRBV19 to TRBJ1-3; 8 nucleotides line up with TRBD1. Germline V gene lookup returns CDR1 LNHDA and CDR2 SQIVND (reference sequence). V was pared by 5 bases and J by 0 bases, with 6 bases of the junction left unmatched. CDR3 length: 16 residues. The CDR3 is CASSPAGTGSGNTIYF. The CDR3 region has the DNA TGTGCCAGTAGTCCAGCCGGGACAGGCTCTGGAAACACCATATATTTT.

The V and J genes are TRBV25-1 and TRBJ2-7; TRBD1 agrees at 8 bases. CDR3 length: 13 amino acids. V gave up 6 bases and J gave up 6 bases; unmatched junction bases: 7. Germline CDR1 MGHDK, CDR2 SYGVNS. The CDR3 region has the DNA TGTGCCAGCAGGACCGGGACAGGCGTCGAGCAGTACTTC. Its translation: CASRTGTGVEQYF.

The V and J genes are TRBV30 and TRBJ1-2, with D tentatively TRBD1 (6 bases). Germline lookup yields CDR1 GTSNPN and CDR2 SVGIG (reference sequence). The germline V and J ends were trimmed by 0 bases and 8 bases, with 22 bases remaining between them. The CDR3 has 16 amino acids. CDR3 DNA sequence: TGTGCCTGGAGTGTACCACCCGTTGGGGGGGCGCGCGGCTACACCTTC. Encoded protein: CAWSVPPVGGARGYTF.

This rearrangement joins TRBV5-1 to TRBJ1-2; TRBD1 matches 7 bases. Trimming cost V 2 bases and J 0 bases; bases outside gene matches: 1. Germline V gene sequence: CDR1 SGHRS, CDR2 YFSETQ. The CDR3 contains 14 residues. The CDR3 DNA follows: TGCGCCAGCAGCTTCGGGACAGCTAACTATGGCTACACCTTC. This codes for CASSFGTANYGYTF.

The chain has TRBV5-1 and TRBJ1-2; TRBD1 aligns across 8 bases. Trimming took 3 bases from V and 4 from J; bases not matched to a gene: 8. CDR1 is SGHRS and CDR2 is YFSETQ in the germline V gene. The CDR3 is made up of 15 amino acids. CDR3 loop: CASSSGQVLSYGYTF. In DNA form, the CDR3 reads TGCGCCAGCAGCTCGGGACAGGTCTTGTCCTATGGCTACACCTTC.

Only a few counts were recorded for this clone. The DNA for the CDR3 is TGTGCCAGCAGAGTGGACAGGGGATGGCCCCAGCATTTT. Amino acids: CASRVDRGWPQHF. The chain has TRBV25-1 and TRBJ1-5; 9 positions agree with TRBD1. V trimming: 6 bases; J trimming: 9 bases; junction bases outside the gene matches: 6. The CDR3 runs 13 residues. Germline V gene sequence: CDR1 MGHDK, CDR2 SYGVNS.

Only a few counts were recorded for this clone. The chain joins TRBV14 to TRBJ1-1; D gene uncertain. This CDR3 spans 12 amino acids. V was clipped by 1 base and J by 8 bases, with 8 bases between them. Per germline, CDR1 SGHDN and CDR2 FVKESK. CDR3 DNA: TGTGCCAGCAGCCAAGCATGGCGGGAAGCTTTCTTT. It is translated as CASSQAWREAFF.

This chain connects TRBV5-1 to TRBJ2-7; TRBD2 aligns across 7 bases. Germline V gene lookup returns CDR1 SGHRS and CDR2 YFSETQ. V gave up 4 bases and J gave up 4 bases; unmatched junction bases: 11. The CDR3 loop spans 15 amino acids. CDR3 amino acids: CASSQGRGRVYEQYF. The CDR3 DNA follows: TGCGCCAGCAGCCAAGGGAGGGGCAGGGTTTACGAGCAGTACTTC.

The gene calls are TRBV19 and TRBJ1-1, with D tentatively TRBD1 (5 bases). CDR1 LNHDA and CDR2 SQIVND come from the germline V gene (reference sequence). The CDR3 consists of 14 residues. The V gene lost 5 bases and the J gene lost 4 bases, with 14 bases spanning the gap. CDR3 in DNA: TGTGCCAGTAGTTCGCGGGGACGTTTCACTGAAGCTTTCTTT. Its protein is CASSSRGRFTEAFF.

This chain joins TRBV11-2 and TRBJ1-1; a possible D gene is TRBD1 (5 bases). From germline, CDR1 is SGHAT and CDR2 FQNNGV. V dropped 2 bases and J dropped 1 base, with 5 bases sitting between them. The CDR3 consists of 13 residues. The CDR3 bases are TGTGCCAGCAGCTTACAGGGGAACACTGAAGCTTTCTTT. Encoded protein: CASSLQGNTEAFF.

This chain joins TRBV30 and TRBJ1-6, with D possibly TRBD1 on 6 matching bases. V gave up 3 bases and J gave up 9 bases, with 12 bases separating them. Germline V lookup: CDR1 GTSNPN, CDR2 SVGIG (reference sequence). The CDR3 sequence is 13 residues long. The CDR3 is CAWRDRGGSPLHF. The CDR3 DNA sequence: TGTGCCTGGAGAGACCGAGGGGGTTCACCCCTCCACTTT.

The gene calls are TRBV7-6 and TRBJ2-5, with 9 bases fitting TRBD2. Germline V lookup: CDR1 SGHVS, CDR2 FNYEAQ. The CDR3 has 15 residues. The ends lost 5 bases at V and 2 bases at J; junction bases unmatched: 6. CDR3 loop: CASSVSGGLQETQYF. The CDR3 DNA is TGTGCCAGCAGCGTGAGCGGGGGGCTTCAAGAGACCCAGTACTTC. Looking up the rest from reference TRBV7-6 and TRBJ2-5 gives the full variable domain: GAGVSQSPRYKVTKRGQDVALRCDPISGHVSLYWYRQALGQGPEFLTYFNYEAQQDKSGLPNDRFSAERPEGSISTLTIQRTEQRDSAMYRCASSVSGGLQETQYFGPGTRLLVL.

The V gene is TRBV6-6, the J gene TRBJ1-6, with TRBD1 matching 9 bases. V lost 2 bases and J lost 10; bases outside the gene matches: 6. Germline V gives CDR1 MNHNY, CDR2 SVGAGI (reference sequence). This CDR3 comprises 15 residues. The CDR3 DNA follows: TGTGCCAGCAGTTACGGGGACAGGGAATCCTCACCCCTCCACTTT. Amino acids: CASSYGDRESSPLHF.

This chain connects TRBV28 to TRBJ1-1, with D hard to call. V was trimmed by 2 bases and J by 0 bases, leaving 10 bases between them. Germline lookup yields CDR1 MDHEN and CDR2 SYDVKM. The CDR3 totals 15 residues. In DNA form, the CDR3 reads TGTGCCAGCAGTTTACCACAGAGTATGAACACTGAAGCTTTCTTT. It specifies CASSLPQSMNTEAFF.

The genes are TRBV7-8 and TRBJ2-3; the D is unclear. The CDR3 runs 11 residues. The V end was cut by 7 bases, the J end by 5 bases, with 7 bases between. Germline V CDR1 and CDR2: SGHVS, FQNEAQ. In nucleotides, the CDR3 is TGTGCCAGCACCCCGGGAGATACGCAGTATTTT. This translates into CASTPGDTQYF.

The V and J genes are TRBV27 and TRBJ1-2, with a possible D match to TRBD1 (6 bases). CDR1 is MNHEY, CDR2 SMNVEV, per germline (reference sequence). This CDR3 is 15 amino acids long. V gave up 3 bases and J gave up 4 bases, with 15 bases separating them. CDR3 region: CASSFNPNRAYGYTF. The CDR3 bases are TGTGCCAGCAGTTTTAACCCCAACAGGGCCTATGGCTACACCTTC.

The table lists this clone with a few counts. This sequence joins TRBV9 and TRBJ2-1; 9 bases align to TRBD2. Germline V gene data show CDR1 as SGDLS and CDR2 as YYNGEE. This CDR3 has 15 residues. J gave up 4 bases and V 0 bases, and 2 bases lay outside the gene matches. CDR3 amino acids: CASSVGSGGYNEQFF. The CDR3 nucleotides are TGTGCCAGCAGCGTAGGGAGCGGGGGGTACAATGAGCAGTTCTTC.

The chain combines TRBV5-6 with TRBJ1-6; 9 bases line up with TRBD1. Germline CDR1 is SGHDT and CDR2 is YYEEEE. The CDR3 is 14 residues long. V lost 0 bases, J lost 8 bases, and 0 bases stayed unmatched. CDR3 nucleotides: TGTGCCAGCAGCTTGGGACAGGGGGATTCACCCCTCCACTTT. This translates into CASSLGQGDSPLHF.

The V and J genes are TRBV9 and TRBJ2-3; no reliable D call. V gave up 3 bases and J gave up 2 bases, with 4 bases separating them. Germline V gene sequence: CDR1 SGDLS, CDR2 YYNGEE. CDR3 length equals 12 residues. CDR3 protein: CASSANTDTQYF. The CDR3 region has the DNA TGTGCCAGCAGCGCTAACACAGATACGCAGTATTTT.

The CDR3 DNA follows: TGCGCCAGCAGCTTGGTTGGGACTAGCAACTACGAGCAGTACTTC. Translated, it gives CASSLVGTSNYEQYF. The chain carries TRBV5-1 and TRBJ2-7; 9 bases agree with TRBD2. Germline values: CDR1 SGHRS, CDR2 YFSETQ. CDR3 size: 15 residues. V gave up 0 bases and J gave up 3 bases; unmatched junction bases: 4.

This clone was picked up one time. The V and J genes are TRBV7-2 and TRBJ1-4; D is unclear. The germline gives CDR1 SGHTA, CDR2 FQGNSA. The germline V and J ends were trimmed by 5 bases and 7 bases, with 14 bases remaining between them. The CDR3 is made up of 14 amino acids. The CDR3 sequence: CASSNGLGSEKLFF. CDR3 bases: TGTGCCAGCAGCAACGGCCTGGGCTCTGAAAAACTGTTTTTT.

The chain is built from TRBV6-5 and TRBJ1-1; D is perhaps TRBD1 (5 bases). The CDR3 contains 13 residues. V gave up 2 bases and J gave up 6 bases, with 10 bases separating them. Germline V gives CDR1 MNHEY, CDR2 SVGAGI. CDR3 sequence: CASSYAGGAEAFF. The CDR3 DNA follows: TGTGCCAGCAGTTACGCGGGGGGTGCTGAAGCTTTCTTT.

In its sample, this clone was seen once. The rearrangement links TRBV5-4 to TRBJ1-5, with D possibly matching TRBD1 (5 bases). CDR1 and CDR2 from the germline V gene are SGHNT and YYREEE (reference sequence). V was clipped by 4 bases and J by 8 bases, with 10 bases between them. The CDR3 has 12 residues. In DNA form, the CDR3 reads TGTGCCAGCAGCCGTATAGGGGAGCCCCAGCATTTT. This gives the protein CASSRIGEPQHF.

Here the CDR3 DNA reads TGCGCCAGCAGCTCGACTAGCGGGGGGGCTAAGACCCAGTACTTC. Protein: CASSSTSGGAKTQYF. This chain uses TRBV5-1 with TRBJ2-5; 14 positions agree with TRBD2. Germline CDR1 is SGHRS and CDR2 is YFSETQ. The CDR3 runs to 15 residues. After removal of 3 bases from V and 6 bases from J, the junction contained 4 bases not matched to a gene.

This CDR3 is CASSYTTSWNTEAFF. The CDR3 bases are TGTGCCAGCAGTTACACAACCTCATGGAACACTGAAGCTTTCTTT. The chain couples TRBV6-5 to TRBJ1-1; unclear D gene. The CDR3 has 15 amino acids. The ends were cut back, 2 bases at V and 1 base at J, with 11 bases in the middle. In germline, CDR1 is MNHEY, CDR2 SVGAGI.

This rearrangement joins TRBV6-1 to TRBJ1-2; 9 positions match TRBD1. CDR1 and CDR2 (germline): MNHNS, SASEGT. The CDR3 is 15 residues long. The junction had 4 bases not matched to a gene; V was cut back by 1 base and J by 4 bases. The CDR3 region is CASSEEDRGGYGYTF. The CDR3 DNA follows: TGTGCCAGCAGTGAAGAGGACAGGGGTGGCTATGGCTACACCTTC.